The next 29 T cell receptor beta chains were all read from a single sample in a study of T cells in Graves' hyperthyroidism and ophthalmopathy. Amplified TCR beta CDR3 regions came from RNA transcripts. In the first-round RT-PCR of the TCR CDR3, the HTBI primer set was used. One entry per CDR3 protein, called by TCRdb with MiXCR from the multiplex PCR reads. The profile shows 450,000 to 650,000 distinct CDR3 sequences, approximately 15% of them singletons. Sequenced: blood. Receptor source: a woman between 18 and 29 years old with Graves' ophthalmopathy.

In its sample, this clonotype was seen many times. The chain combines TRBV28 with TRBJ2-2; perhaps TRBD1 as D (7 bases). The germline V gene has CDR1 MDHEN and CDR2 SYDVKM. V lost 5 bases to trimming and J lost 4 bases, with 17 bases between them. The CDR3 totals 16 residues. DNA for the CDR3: TGTGCCAGCAGTCCGGGACAGTTGGGAGGCACCGGGGAGCTGTTTTTT. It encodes CASSPGQLGGTGELFF.

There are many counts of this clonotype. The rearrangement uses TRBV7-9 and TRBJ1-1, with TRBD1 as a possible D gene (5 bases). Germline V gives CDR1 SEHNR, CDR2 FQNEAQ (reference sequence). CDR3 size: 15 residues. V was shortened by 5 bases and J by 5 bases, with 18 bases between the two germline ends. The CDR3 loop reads CASSRGEAGGTEAFF. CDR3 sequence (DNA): TGTGCCAGCAGCCGGGGGGAGGCGGGGGGGACTGAAGCTTTCTTT.

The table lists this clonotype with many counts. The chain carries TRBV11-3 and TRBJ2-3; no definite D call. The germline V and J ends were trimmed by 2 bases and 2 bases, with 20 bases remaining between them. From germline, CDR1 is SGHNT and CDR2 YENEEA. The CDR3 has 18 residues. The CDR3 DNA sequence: TGTGCCAGCAGCTTAACGTCGCCGAGCTGGGGTATCACAGATACGCAGTATTTT. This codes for CASSLTSPSWGITDTQYF.

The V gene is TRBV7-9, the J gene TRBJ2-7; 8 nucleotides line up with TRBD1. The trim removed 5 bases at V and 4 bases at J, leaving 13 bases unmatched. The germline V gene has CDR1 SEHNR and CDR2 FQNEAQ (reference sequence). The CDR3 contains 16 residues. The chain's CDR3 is CASSPGQGRKAYEQYF. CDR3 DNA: TGTGCCAGCAGCCCCGGACAGGGCCGAAAGGCGTACGAGCAGTACTTC. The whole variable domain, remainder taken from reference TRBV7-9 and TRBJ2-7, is DTGVSQNPRHKITKRGQNVTFRCDPISEHNRLYWYRQTLGQGPEFLTYFQNEAQLEKSRLLSDRFSAERPKGSFSTLEIQRTEQGDSAMYLCASSPGQGRKAYEQYFGPGTRLTVT.

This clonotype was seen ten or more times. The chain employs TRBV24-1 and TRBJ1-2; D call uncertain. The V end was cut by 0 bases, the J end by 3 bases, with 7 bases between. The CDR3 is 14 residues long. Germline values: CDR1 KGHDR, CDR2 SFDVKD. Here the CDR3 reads CATSDLFGDYGYTF. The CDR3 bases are TGTGCCACCAGTGATTTGTTTGGTGACTATGGCTACACCTTC.

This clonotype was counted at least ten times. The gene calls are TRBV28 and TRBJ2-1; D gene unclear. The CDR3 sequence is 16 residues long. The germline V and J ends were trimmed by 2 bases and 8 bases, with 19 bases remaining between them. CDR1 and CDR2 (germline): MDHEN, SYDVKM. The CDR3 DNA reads TGTGCCAGCAGTTTAATCAGACAAACGGTAAGGGATGAGCAGTTCTTC. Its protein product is CASSLIRQTVRDEQFF.

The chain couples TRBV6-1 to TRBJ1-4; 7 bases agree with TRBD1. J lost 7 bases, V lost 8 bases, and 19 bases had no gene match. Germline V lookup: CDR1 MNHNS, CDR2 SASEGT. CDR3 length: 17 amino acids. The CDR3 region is CASSTHSGGGAGEKLFF. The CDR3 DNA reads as TGTGCCAGCTCGACCCACTCGGGAGGGGGCGCCGGTGAAAAACTGTTTTTT.

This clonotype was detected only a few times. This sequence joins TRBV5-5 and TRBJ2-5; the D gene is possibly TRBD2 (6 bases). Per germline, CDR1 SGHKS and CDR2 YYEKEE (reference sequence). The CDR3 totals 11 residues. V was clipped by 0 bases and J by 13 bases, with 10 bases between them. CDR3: CASSLGPEGYF. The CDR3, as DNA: TGTGCCAGCAGCTTGGGGCCGGAGGGGTACTTC.

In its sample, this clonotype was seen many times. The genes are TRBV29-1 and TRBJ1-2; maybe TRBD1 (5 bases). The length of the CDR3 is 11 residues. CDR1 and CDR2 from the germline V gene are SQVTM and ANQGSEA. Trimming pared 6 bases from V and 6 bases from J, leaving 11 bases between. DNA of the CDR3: TGCAGCGTAAGGGACCCCCATGGCTACACCTTC. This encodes CSVRDPHGYTF.

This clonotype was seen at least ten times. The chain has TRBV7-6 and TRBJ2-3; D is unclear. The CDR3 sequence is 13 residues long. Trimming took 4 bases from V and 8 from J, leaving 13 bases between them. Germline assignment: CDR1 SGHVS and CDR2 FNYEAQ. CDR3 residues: CASSSRVLRTQYF. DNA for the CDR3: TGTGCCAGCAGCTCCCGTGTTTTGCGTACGCAGTATTTT.

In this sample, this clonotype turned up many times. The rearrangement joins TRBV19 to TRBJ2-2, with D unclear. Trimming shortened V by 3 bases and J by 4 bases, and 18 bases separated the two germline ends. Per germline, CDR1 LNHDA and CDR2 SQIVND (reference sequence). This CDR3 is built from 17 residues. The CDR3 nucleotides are TGTGCCAGTAGTATCGTTTACGGATCTTGGAGCACCGGGGAGCTGTTTTTT. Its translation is CASSIVYGSWSTGELFF.

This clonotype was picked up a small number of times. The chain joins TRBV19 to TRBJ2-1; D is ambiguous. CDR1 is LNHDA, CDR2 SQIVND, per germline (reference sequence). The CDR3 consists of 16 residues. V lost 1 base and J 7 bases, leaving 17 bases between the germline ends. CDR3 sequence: CASSIVGVIDPNEQFF. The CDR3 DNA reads TGTGCCAGTAGTATAGTGGGCGTAATAGATCCTAATGAGCAGTTCTTC.

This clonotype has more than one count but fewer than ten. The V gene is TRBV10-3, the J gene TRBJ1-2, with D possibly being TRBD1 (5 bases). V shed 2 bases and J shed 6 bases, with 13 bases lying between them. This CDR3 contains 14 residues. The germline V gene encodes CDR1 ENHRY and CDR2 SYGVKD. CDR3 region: CAISEPARGDGYTF. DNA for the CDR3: TGTGCCATCAGTGAGCCAGCCAGAGGGGATGGCTACACCTTC.

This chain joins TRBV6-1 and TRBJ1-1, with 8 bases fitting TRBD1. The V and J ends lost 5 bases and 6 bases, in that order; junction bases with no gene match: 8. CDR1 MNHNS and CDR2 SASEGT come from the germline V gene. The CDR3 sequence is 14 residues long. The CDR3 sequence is CASSTSSQGAEAFF. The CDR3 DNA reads TGTGCCAGCAGTACGTCCTCACAGGGGGCTGAAGCTTTCTTT.

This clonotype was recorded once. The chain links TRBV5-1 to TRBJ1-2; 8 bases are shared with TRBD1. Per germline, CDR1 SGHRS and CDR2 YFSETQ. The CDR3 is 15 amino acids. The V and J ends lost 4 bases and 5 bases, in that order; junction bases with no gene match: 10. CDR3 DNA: TGCGCCAGCAGCCAAGTCGGACAGGGATTTTATGGCTACACCTTC. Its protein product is CASSQVGQGFYGYTF. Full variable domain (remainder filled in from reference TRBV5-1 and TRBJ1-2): KAGVTQTPRYLIKTRGQQVTLSCSPISGHRSVSWYQQTPGQGLQFLFEYFSETQRNKGNFPGRFSGRQFSNSRSEMNVSTLELGDSALYLCASSQVGQGFYGYTFGSGTRLTVV.

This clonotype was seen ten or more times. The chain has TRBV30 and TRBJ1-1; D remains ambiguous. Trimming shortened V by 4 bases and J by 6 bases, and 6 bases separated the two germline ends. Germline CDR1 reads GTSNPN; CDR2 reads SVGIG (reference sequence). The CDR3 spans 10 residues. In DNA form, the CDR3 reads TGTGCCTGGACGAGGGCTGAAGCTTTCTTT. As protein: CAWTRAEAFF.

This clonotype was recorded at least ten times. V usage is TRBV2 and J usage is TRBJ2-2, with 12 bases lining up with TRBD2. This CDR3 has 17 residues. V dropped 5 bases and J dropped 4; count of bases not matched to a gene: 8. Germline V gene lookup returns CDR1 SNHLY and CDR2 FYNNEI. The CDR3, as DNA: TGTGCCAGCAGTCCCCTAGCGGGAGGGCCCGCCACCGGGGAGCTGTTTTTT. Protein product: CASSPLAGGPATGELFF.

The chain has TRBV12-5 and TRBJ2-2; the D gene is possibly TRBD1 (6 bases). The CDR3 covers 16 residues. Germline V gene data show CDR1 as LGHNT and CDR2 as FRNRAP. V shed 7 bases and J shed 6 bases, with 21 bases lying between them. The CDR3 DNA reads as TGTGCTAGTGCTCAAAGCACAGGGCCGAGGTCCGGGGAGCTGTTTTTT. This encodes CASAQSTGPRSGELFF.

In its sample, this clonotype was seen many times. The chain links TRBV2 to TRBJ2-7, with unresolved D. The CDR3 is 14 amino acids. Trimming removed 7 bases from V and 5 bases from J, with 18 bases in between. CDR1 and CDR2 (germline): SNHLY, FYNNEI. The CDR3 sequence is CASTKGTVGDEQYF. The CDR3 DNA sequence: TGTGCCAGCACGAAGGGAACCGTTGGGGACGAGCAGTACTTC.

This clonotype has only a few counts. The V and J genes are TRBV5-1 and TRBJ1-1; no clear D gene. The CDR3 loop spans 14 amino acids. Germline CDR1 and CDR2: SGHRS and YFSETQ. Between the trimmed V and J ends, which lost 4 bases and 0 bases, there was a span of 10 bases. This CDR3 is CASSPARMNTEAFF. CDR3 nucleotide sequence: TGCGCCAGCAGCCCGGCCCGAATGAACACTGAAGCTTTCTTT.

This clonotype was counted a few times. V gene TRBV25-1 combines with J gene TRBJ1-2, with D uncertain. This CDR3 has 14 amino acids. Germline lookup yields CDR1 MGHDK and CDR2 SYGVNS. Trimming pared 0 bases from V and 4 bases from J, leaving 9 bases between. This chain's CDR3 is CASSEYTQLYGYTF. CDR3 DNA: TGTGCCAGCAGTGAATATACACAGCTCTATGGCTACACCTTC.

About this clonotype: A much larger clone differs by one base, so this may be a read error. The DNA of the CDR3 is TGTGCCAGCAGTTTACAGGGGACAGGGGCGAGTGAAAAACTGTTTTTT. Translated: CASSLQGTGASEKLFF. The rearrangement links TRBV6-5 to TRBJ1-4, with 10 bases identical to TRBD1. Germline CDR1 MNHEY, CDR2 SVGAGI. This CDR3 spans 16 amino acids. Trimming took 4 bases from V and 7 from J; bases not matched to a gene: 9.

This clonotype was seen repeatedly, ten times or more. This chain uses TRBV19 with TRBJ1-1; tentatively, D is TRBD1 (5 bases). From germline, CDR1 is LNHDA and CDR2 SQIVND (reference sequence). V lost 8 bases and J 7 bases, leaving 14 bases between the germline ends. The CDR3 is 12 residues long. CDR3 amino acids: CASRGAQLEAFF. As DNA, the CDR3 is TGTGCCAGTCGCGGGGCGCAGCTTGAAGCTTTCTTT.

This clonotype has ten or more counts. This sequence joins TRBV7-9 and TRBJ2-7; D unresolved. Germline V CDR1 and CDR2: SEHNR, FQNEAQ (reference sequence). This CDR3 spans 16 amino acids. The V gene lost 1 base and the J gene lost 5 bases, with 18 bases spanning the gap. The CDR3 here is CASSLEGRTFVHEQYF. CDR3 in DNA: TGTGCCAGCAGCTTAGAAGGGCGAACGTTTGTCCACGAGCAGTACTTC.

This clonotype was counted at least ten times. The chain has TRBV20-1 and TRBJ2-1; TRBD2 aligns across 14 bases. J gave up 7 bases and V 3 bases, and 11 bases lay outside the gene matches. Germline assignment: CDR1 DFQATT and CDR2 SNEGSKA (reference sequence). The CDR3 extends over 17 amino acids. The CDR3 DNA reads TGCAGTGCTAGGGATGGGACTAGCGGGAGTTTTGCAAATGAGCAGTTCTTC. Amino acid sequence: CSARDGTSGSFANEQFF.

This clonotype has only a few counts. The CDR3, as DNA: TGTGCCAGCAGCCAATCTACCGGACAGGGGCCTCAGCCCCAGCATTTT. Residues: CASSQSTGQGPQPQHF. J is TRBJ1-5 and V is TRBV27, with 9 bases aligning to TRBD1. The germline V gene has CDR1 MNHEY and CDR2 SMNVEV (reference sequence). V dropped 6 bases and J dropped 6; count of bases not matched to a gene: 12. This CDR3 comprises 16 residues.

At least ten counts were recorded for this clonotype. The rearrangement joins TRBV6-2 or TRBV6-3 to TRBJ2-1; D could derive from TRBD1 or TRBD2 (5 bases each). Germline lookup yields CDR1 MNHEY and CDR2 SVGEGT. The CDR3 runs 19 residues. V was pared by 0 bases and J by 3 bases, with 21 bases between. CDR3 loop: CASSYSSSKGTLHYNEQFF. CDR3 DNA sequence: TGTGCCAGCAGTTACTCGAGCAGCAAGGGGACCTTACACTACAATGAGCAGTTCTTC.

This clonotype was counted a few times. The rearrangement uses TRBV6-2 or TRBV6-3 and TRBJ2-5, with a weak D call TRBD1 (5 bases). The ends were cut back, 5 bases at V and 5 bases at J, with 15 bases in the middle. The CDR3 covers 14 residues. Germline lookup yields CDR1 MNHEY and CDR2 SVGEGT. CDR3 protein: CASSTRLAGETQYF. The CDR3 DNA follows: TGTGCCAGCAGTACTCGCCTGGCAGGGGAGACCCAGTACTTC.

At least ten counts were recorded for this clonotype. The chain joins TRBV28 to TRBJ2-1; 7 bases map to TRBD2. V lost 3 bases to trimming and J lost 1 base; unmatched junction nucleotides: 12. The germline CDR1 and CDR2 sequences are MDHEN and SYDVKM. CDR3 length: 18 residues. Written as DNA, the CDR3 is TGTGCCAGCAGTTTGAATTATGGCGGGAGTGTGTCCTACAATGAGCAGTTCTTC. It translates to CASSLNYGGSVSYNEQFF.